This T cell receptor beta chain comes out of a study of shared clonotypes between healthy human individuals. General study findings and limits: Roughly 5% of naive CD4 clonotypes were shared across four donors.

The CDR3 has 14 amino acids. Looked up from germline, CDR1 is SGHRS and CDR2 is YFSETQ. Sequenced by immunoSEQ multiplex PCR; TCRdb stores in-frame clones only, minus some. The repertoire holds 1.5 million to 2.5 million clones, about 95% seen once, with 1.2% in the top ten. Of note for this clone: Its antigen is unidentified.

It was CD45RO-negative cells, positively selected for CCR7, that made up naive CD8 cells, with terminally differentiated effector memory CD45RA+ cells excluded. This clonotype was sampled from a man younger than 30 in good health. Sequencing was done on a sample of naive CD8+ T cells sorted from blood. The chain combines TRBV5-1 with TRBJ2-5; unclear D gene. The last part of the DNA fits TRBJ2-7 better; the J call may be wrong. As DNA, the CDR3 is TGCGCCAGCAGCCCAGACTCTCTAATCTACGAGCAGTACTTC. Its protein product is CASSPDSLIYEQYF.